Below are 4 T cell receptor beta chains sequenced from a single sample in a study of regulatory T cells in long-lasting Graves disease. To make TCR beta libraries, researchers used iRepertoire HTBI primers and Arm-PCR of CDR3 regions. TCRdb redid the calling of the multiplex PCR reads with MiXCR, one entry per CDR3 protein. The table has almost 350,000 distinct CDR3 sequences, around 20% seen once. Time point of the sample: persistent/refractory GD, antithyroid drugs over 5 years with positive TRAb. PBMC-derived RNA was used for the TCR library. Sequenced material: peripheral blood mononuclear cells (PBMCs), taken when the disease was refractory, from a patient treated with antithyroid drugs. These receptors were taken from a female donor with Graves disease.

This clonotype has ten or more counts. This sequence joins TRBV10-3 and TRBJ1-6; D is unresolved. Trimming removed 2 bases from V and 4 bases from J, with 12 bases in between. The germline V gene has CDR1 ENHRY and CDR2 SYGVKD. The CDR3 is made up of 16 amino acids. The CDR3 sequence is CAISEQRGGYNSPLHF. CDR3 coding DNA: TGTGCCATCAGTGAGCAGCGAGGAGGGTATAATTCACCCCTCCACTTT.

Many counts were recorded for this clonotype. The CDR3 loop is CASSESGLAGIEQYF. The DNA of the CDR3 is TGTGCCAGCAGTGAATCGGGACTAGCGGGGATCGAGCAGTACTTC. The V and J genes are TRBV6-1 and TRBJ2-7; 13 nucleotides line up with TRBD2. CDR1 is MNHNS and CDR2 is SASEGT in the germline V gene. V lost 2 bases, J lost 6 bases, and 4 bases stayed unmatched. The CDR3 sequence is 15 residues long.

This clonotype has at least ten counts. The chain has TRBV6-1 and TRBJ2-2; 9 nucleotides agree with TRBD1. There are 17 residues in the CDR3. Germline CDR1 MNHNS, CDR2 SASEGT. The junction had 13 bases not matched to a gene; V was cut back by 5 bases and J by 6 bases. The CDR3 loop is CASSRRPPGQGAGELFF. In DNA, the CDR3 is TGTGCCAGCAGTCGCCGGCCTCCGGGACAGGGAGCCGGGGAGCTGTTTTTT.

The table lists this clonotype with many counts. The rearrangement links TRBV5-1 to TRBJ1-1; D call uncertain. Trimming shortened V by 0 bases and J by 1 base, and 10 bases separated the two germline ends. Germline CDR1 SGHRS, CDR2 YFSETQ. The CDR3 consists of 15 residues. Here the CDR3 DNA reads TGCGCCAGCAGCTTGGTGAGGAACCGGAACACTGAAGCTTTCTTT. Translated: CASSLVRNRNTEAFF. Filled out from reference TRBV5-1 and TRBJ1-1, the complete variable domain reads KAGVTQTPRYLIKTRGQQVTLSCSPISGHRSVSWYQQTPGQGLQFLFEYFSETQRNKGNFPGRFSGRQFSNSRSEMNVSTLELGDSALYLCASSLVRNRNTEAFFGQGTRLTVV.